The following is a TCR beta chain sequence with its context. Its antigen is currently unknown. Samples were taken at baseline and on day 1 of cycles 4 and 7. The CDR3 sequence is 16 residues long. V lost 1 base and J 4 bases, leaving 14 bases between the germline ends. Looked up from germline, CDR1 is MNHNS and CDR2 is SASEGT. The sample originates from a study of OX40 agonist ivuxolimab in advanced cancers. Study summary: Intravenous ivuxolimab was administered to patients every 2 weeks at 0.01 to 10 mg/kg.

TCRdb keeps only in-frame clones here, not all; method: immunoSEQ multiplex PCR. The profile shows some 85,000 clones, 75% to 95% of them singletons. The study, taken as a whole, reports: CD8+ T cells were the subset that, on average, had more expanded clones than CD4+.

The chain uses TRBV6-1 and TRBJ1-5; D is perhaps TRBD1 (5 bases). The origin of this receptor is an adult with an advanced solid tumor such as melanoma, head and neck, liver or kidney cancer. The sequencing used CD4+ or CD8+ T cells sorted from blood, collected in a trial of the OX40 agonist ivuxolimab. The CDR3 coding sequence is TGTGCCAGCAGTGAAGACGAGGGGCCGAGAAATCAGCCCCAGCATTTT. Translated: CASSEDEGPRNQPQHF.